The 21 T cell receptor beta chains below were found in one sample sequenced in a study of CD8+ T cells in alopecia areata. Reverse transcription of extracted RNA yielded cDNA, which provided the sequencing template. This table comes from immunoSEQ multiplex PCR, and its TCRdb copy is limited to in-frame clones, with some not included. Counted here are roughly 59,000 clones, under 55% occurring once; the ten biggest clones make up about a sixth. Specimen: CD8+ T cells sorted from blood, collected at week 0. These receptors came from a human donor with alopecia areata.

This clone has ten or more counts. This sequence joins TRBV7-9 and TRBJ2-2; possible D gene TRBD2, 5 bases. The CDR3 has 15 residues. Trimming removed 5 bases from V and 4 bases from J, with 14 bases in between. The germline gives CDR1 SEHNR, CDR2 FQNEAQ (reference sequence). CDR3: CASSPTRGSTGELFF. The CDR3 coding sequence is TGTGCCAGCAGCCCGACCCGGGGTTCCACCGGGGAGCTGTTTTTT.

The chain links TRBV21-1 to TRBJ1-2. TRBV21-1 constitutes a pseudogene. The CDR3 loop spans 10 amino acids. The CDR3 reads CASSNYGYTF. CDR3 in DNA: TGTGCCAGCAGCAATTATGGCTACACCTTC.

The CDR3 nucleotides are TGTGCCCGGCTAGACAGGGGAAAATACGAGCAGTACTTC. It encodes CARLDRGKYEQYF. The V and J genes are TRBV30 and TRBJ2-7, with 8 bases identical to TRBD1. The V segment lost 8 bases and the J segment 4 bases; nucleotides outside the gene matches: 10. This CDR3 comprises 13 residues. Germline CDR1 is GTSNPN and CDR2 is SVGIG (reference sequence).

The chain has TRBV30 and TRBJ2-1; 14 nucleotides match TRBD2. The germline gives CDR1 GTSNPN, CDR2 SVGIG (reference sequence). J lost 8 bases, V lost 3 bases, and 15 bases had no gene match. The CDR3 extends over 18 amino acids. The CDR3 sequence is CAWRVQEGTSGSYDEQFF. CDR3 in DNA: TGTGCCTGGAGGGTCCAAGAGGGGACTAGCGGGAGTTACGATGAGCAGTTCTTC.

V is TRBV4-1 and J is TRBJ2-1; D is ambiguous. Germline assignment: CDR1 MGHRA and CDR2 YSYEKL. The CDR3 sequence is 13 residues long. V was shortened by 0 bases and J by 7 bases, with 7 bases between the two germline ends. The CDR3 coding sequence is TGCGCCAGCAGCCAAGAAAGGGTGAATGAGCAGTTCTTC. Translated: CASSQERVNEQFF.

The chain is built from TRBV30 and TRBJ1-1; 9 bases are a match to TRBD1. V gave up 8 bases and J gave up 5 bases; unmatched junction bases: 6. This CDR3 is built from 12 residues. Germline CDR1 is GTSNPN and CDR2 is SVGIG (reference sequence). Written as DNA, the CDR3 is TGTGCCGGACAGGGGCCGGGGACTGAAGCTTTCTTT. Its translation is CAGQGPGTEAFF. Complete variable domain (other parts from reference TRBV30 and TRBJ1-1): SQTIHQWPATLVQPVGSPLSLECTVEGTSNPNLYWYRQAAGRGLQLLFYSVGIGQISSEVPQNLSASRPQDRQFILSSKKLLLSDSGFYLCAGQGPGTEAFFGQGTRLTVV.

This clone has only one observation. This sequence joins TRBV7-9 and TRBJ2-3; perhaps TRBD2 as D (5 bases). The germline V gene encodes CDR1 SEHNR and CDR2 FQNEAQ (reference sequence). V dropped 4 bases and J dropped 1 base, with 12 bases sitting between them. The CDR3 is 15 amino acids. The DNA of the CDR3 is TGTGCCAGCAGCTGGGTCGGAGCGGGCACAGATACGCAGTATTTT. Translation gives CASSWVGAGTDTQYF.

The CDR3 region has the DNA TGTGCCAGCAGGACAACTGTAACTGAAGCTTTCTTT. Translating it yields CASRTTVTEAFF. The genes are TRBV27 and TRBJ1-1; D not certain. The V end was cut by 6 bases, the J end by 5 bases, with 10 bases between. Germline-derived CDR1 and CDR2 are MNHEY and SMNVEV (reference sequence). This CDR3 has 12 residues.

The V and J genes are TRBV2 and TRBJ2-7; TRBD2 agrees at 8 bases. The V gene end was trimmed by 7 bases and the J gene end by 2 bases; junction bases not matched to a gene: 7. CDR1 SNHLY and CDR2 FYNNEI come from the germline V gene. The CDR3 covers 14 residues. The CDR3 coding sequence is TGTGCCAGCAACGAAGGACTAGCCACCTACGAGCAGTACTTC. Its translation is CASNEGLATYEQYF. Filled out from reference TRBV2 and TRBJ2-7, the complete variable domain reads EPEVTQTPSHQVTQMGQEVILRCVPISNHLYFYWYRQILGQKVEFLVSFYNNEISEKSEIFDDQFSVERPDGSNFTLKIRSTKLEDSAMYFCASNEGLATYEQYFGPGTRLTVT.

This clone appeared a few times. The CDR3: CSVGDRGVRDTQYF. The CDR3 DNA reads as TGCAGCGTGGGGGACAGGGGCGTTCGGGATACGCAGTATTTT. The V call is TRBV29-1, the J call TRBJ2-3; 10 bases are a match to TRBD1. Germline trimming cut 6 bases from V and 6 bases from J; bases unmatched to any gene: 9. Germline CDR1 SQVTM, CDR2 ANQGSEA. The CDR3 has 14 residues.

This clone appeared a few times. V is TRBV5-1 and J is TRBJ2-1, with a weak D call TRBD2 (5 bases). The germline V gene has CDR1 SGHRS and CDR2 YFSETQ. CDR3 length: 15 amino acids. With 4 bases removed from V and 6 bases from J, the gap between germline ends came to 17 bases. The CDR3 bases are TGCGCCAGCAGCCCCGTCCTCGGGGTAAGCAATGAGCAGTTCTTC. As protein: CASSPVLGVSNEQFF.

This chain connects TRBV30 to TRBJ2-7, with D tentatively TRBD1 or TRBD2 (5 bases each). Trimming shortened V by 0 bases and J by 4 bases, and 10 bases separated the two germline ends. Germline values: CDR1 GTSNPN, CDR2 SVGIG (reference sequence). CDR3 size: 13 residues. CDR3 in amino acids: CAWSVGVSYEQYF. The DNA of the CDR3 is TGTGCCTGGAGTGTGGGGGTCAGTTACGAGCAGTACTTC.

The rearrangement joins TRBV5-6 to TRBJ2-1; D not certain. Trimming took 4 bases from V and 0 from J, leaving 14 bases between them. This CDR3 comprises 16 residues. Germline V gives CDR1 SGHDT, CDR2 YYEEEE. The CDR3 DNA sequence: TGTGCCAGCAGCAGCCGCCCGAGGAGCTCCTACAATGAGCAGTTCTTC. The encoded protein is CASSSRPRSSYNEQFF.

This clone was counted many times. This chain joins TRBV15 and TRBJ1-1; D remains unclear. This CDR3 comprises 12 residues. The germline CDR1 and CDR2 sequences are LNHNV and YYDKDF (reference sequence). Trimming stripped 3 bases from V and 1 base from J, with 3 bases between. CDR3 sequence: CATSSPNTEAFF. CDR3 in DNA: TGTGCCACCAGCAGCCCGAACACTGAAGCTTTCTTT.

This clone has a handful of counts. The chain has TRBV9 and TRBJ2-7; D is uncertain. The CDR3 has 14 residues. Trimming removed 3 bases at V and 2 bases at J, with 12 bases between. CDR1 and CDR2 (germline): SGDLS, YYNGEE. DNA of the CDR3: TGTGCCAGCAGCGCTACTCCTCGGCCCTACGAGCAGTACTTC. Amino acid sequence: CASSATPRPYEQYF.

In its sample, this clone was seen once. The V call is TRBV29-1, the J call TRBJ2-5; 9 bases line up with TRBD2. The CDR3 spans 18 residues. Per germline, CDR1 SQVTM and CDR2 ANQGSEA. The CDR3 loop reads CTARAGGPGDEGQETQYF. The CDR3 DNA follows: TGCACCGCTAGGGCGGGAGGGCCTGGAGATGAAGGGCAAGAGACCCAGTACTTC.

V is TRBV5-4 and J is TRBJ1-1; 7 bases fit TRBD1. Germline CDR1 SGHNT, CDR2 YYREEE (reference sequence). The CDR3 is made up of 15 amino acids. J lost 1 base, V lost 1 base, and 4 bases had no gene match. The CDR3 DNA is TGTGCCAGCAGCTTGAGAGACAGGGCGAACACTGAAGCTTTCTTT. Amino acids: CASSLRDRANTEAFF.

The V and J genes are TRBV10-2 and TRBJ2-2; 12 nucleotides match TRBD2. Trimming took 4 bases from V and 1 from J; bases not matched to a gene: 1. Looked up from germline, CDR1 is WSHSY and CDR2 is SAAADI. The length of the CDR3 is 16 residues. CDR3 nucleotide sequence: TGCGCCAGCAGTGGGACTAGCGGGGAGAACACCGGGGAGCTGTTTTTT. This translates into CASSGTSGENTGELFF.

This clone has just a few counts. The chain carries TRBV2 and TRBJ1-4; D is unresolved. This CDR3 contains 13 residues. Germline V gene data show CDR1 as SNHLY and CDR2 as FYNNEI. V dropped 2 bases and J dropped 4 bases, with 5 bases sitting between them. The CDR3 protein is CASSEHLNEKLFF. CDR3 DNA: TGTGCCAGCAGTGAACACCTTAATGAAAAACTGTTTTTT.

This clone turned up a few times. The V and J genes are TRBV27 and TRBJ2-7; TRBD1 matches at 8 bases. Germline loops: CDR1 MNHEY, CDR2 SMNVEV (reference sequence). The J segment lost 7 bases and the V segment lost 3 bases, leaving 2 bases of the junction unmatched. The CDR3 length is 12 residues. Here the CDR3 reads CASSFTGGEQYF. For the CDR3, the DNA is TGTGCCAGCAGTTTCACAGGGGGGGAGCAGTACTTC.

The rearrangement joins TRBV6-6 to TRBJ2-7; D not certain. V dropped 2 bases and J dropped 3 bases, with 11 bases sitting between them. This CDR3 spans 14 amino acids. The germline CDR1 and CDR2 sequences are MNHNY and SVGAGI (reference sequence). The CDR3 is CASSYVRTVYEQYF. The CDR3 DNA follows: TGTGCCAGCAGTTACGTTCGGACGGTCTACGAGCAGTACTTC.